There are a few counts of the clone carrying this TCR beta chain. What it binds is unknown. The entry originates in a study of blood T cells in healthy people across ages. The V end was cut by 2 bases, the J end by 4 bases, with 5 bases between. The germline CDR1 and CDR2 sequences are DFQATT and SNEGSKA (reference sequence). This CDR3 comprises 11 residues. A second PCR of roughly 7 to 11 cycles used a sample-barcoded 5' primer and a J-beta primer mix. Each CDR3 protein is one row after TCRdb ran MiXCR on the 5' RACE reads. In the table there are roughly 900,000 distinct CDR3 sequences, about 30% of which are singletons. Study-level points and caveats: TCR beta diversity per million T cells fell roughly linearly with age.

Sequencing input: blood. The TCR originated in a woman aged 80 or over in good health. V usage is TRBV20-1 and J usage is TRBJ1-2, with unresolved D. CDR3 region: CSARRSYGYTF. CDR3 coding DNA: TGCAGTGCTAGACGGAGCTATGGCTACACCTTC.